This TCR beta chain appears in the sequencing data of a study of shared clonotypes between healthy human individuals. Findings and caveats of the study: Clonotype sharing among donors was thought likely to change with sequencing depth.

Germline V gene data show CDR1 as MNHEY and CDR2 as SVGAGI. Trimming stripped 5 bases from V and 7 bases from J, with 6 bases between. The CDR3 consists of 12 residues. Notes on this clone: What it binds is unknown.

TCRdb keeps only in-frame clones here, not all; method: immunoSEQ multiplex PCR. Of roughly 2.5 million clones in the sample, 90% to 95% were seen once. The chain carries TRBV6-5 and TRBJ1-6; D gene unclear. The clonotype originates from a man between 18 and 29 years old in good health. Sequenced input: naive CD4+ T cells sorted from blood. This sample's subset: CD45RA+ positively selected. CDR3 sequence reads: CASSQRNSPLHF. CDR3 DNA sequence: TGTGCCAGCAGTCAAAGGAATTCACCCCTCCACTTT.